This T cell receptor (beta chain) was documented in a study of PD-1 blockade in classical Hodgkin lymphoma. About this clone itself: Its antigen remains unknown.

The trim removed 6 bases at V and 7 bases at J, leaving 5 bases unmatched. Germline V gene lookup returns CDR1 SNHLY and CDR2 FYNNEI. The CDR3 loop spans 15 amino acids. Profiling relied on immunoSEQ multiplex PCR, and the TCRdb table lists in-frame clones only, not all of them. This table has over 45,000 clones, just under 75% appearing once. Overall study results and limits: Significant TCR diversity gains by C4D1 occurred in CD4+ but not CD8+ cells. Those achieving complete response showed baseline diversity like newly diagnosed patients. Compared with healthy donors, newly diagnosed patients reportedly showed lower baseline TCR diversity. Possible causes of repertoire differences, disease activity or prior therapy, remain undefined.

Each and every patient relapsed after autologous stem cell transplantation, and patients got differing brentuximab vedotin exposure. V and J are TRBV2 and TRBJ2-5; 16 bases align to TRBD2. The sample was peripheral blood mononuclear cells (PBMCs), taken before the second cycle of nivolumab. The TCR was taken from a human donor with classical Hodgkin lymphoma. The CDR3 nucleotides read TGTGCCAGCAGCCCCGGGACTAGCGGGAGGGGGACCCAGTACTTC. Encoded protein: CASSPGTSGRGTQYF.